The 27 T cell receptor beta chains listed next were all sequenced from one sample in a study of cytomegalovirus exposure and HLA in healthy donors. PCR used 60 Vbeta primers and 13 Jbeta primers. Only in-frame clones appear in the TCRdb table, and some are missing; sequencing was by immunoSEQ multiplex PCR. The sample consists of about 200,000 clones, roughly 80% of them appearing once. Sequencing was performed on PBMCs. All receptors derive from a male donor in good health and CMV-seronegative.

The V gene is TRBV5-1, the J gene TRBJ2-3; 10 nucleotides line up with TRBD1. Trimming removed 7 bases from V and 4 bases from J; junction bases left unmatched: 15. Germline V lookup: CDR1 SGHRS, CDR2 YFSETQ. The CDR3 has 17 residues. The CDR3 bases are TGCGCCAGCGGATTCCTCCCCGGGACAGGGGCGCCAGATACGCAGTATTTT. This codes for CASGFLPGTGAPDTQYF.

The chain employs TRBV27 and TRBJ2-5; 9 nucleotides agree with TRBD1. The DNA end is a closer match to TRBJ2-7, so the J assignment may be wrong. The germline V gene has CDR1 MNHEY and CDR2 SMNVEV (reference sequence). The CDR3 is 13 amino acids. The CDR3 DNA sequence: TGTGCCAGCAGTTCTGGACAGGGGTACGAGCAGTACTTC. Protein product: CASSSGQGYEQYF.

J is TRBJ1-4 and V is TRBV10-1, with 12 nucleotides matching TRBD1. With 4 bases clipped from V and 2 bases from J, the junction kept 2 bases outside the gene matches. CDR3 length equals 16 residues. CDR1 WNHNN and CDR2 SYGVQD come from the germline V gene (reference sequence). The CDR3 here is CASSGDRGRTNEKLFF. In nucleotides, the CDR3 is TGCGCCAGCAGTGGGGACAGGGGGCGCACTAATGAAAAACTGTTTTTT.

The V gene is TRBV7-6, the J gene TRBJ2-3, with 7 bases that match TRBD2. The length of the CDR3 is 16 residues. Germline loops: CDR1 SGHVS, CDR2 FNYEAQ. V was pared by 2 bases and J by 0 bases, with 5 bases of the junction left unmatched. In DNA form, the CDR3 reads TGTGCCAGCAGCTTACTGGGCGGGAGAAGCACAGATACGCAGTATTTT. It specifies CASSLLGGRSTDTQYF.

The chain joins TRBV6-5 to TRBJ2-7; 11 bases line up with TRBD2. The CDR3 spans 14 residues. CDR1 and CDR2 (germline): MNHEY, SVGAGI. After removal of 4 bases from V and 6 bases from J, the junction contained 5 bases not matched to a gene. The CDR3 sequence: CASSLAGGPREQYF. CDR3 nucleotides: TGTGCCAGCAGTTTAGCGGGAGGGCCTCGCGAGCAGTACTTC.

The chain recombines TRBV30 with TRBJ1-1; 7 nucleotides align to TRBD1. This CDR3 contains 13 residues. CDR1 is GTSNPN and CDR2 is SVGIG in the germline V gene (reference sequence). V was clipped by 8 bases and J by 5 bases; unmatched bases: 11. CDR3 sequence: CAGKGATWTEAFF. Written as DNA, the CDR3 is TGTGCCGGAAAGGGGGCCACTTGGACTGAAGCTTTCTTT.

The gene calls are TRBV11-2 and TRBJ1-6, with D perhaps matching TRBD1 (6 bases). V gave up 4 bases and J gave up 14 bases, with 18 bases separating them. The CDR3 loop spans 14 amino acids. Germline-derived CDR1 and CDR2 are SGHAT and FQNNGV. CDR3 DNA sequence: TGTGCCAGCAGCTCTACAGGGACGTTGGTGACCCTCCACTTT. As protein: CASSSTGTLVTLHF.

CDR3 nucleotides: TGTGCCAGCAGCTTGGCGGGAGGGAACTACAATGAGCAGTTCTTC. Encoded protein: CASSLAGGNYNEQFF. The rearrangement joins TRBV5-8 to TRBJ2-1; 8 bases match TRBD2. With V trimmed by 0 bases and J by 3 bases, 2 bases remained unmatched. CDR3 length: 15 amino acids. Germline-derived CDR1 and CDR2 are SGHTS and YDEGEE.

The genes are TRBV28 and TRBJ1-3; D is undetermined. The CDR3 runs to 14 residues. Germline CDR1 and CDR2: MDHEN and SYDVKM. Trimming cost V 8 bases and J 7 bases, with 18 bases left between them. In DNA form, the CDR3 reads TGTGCCAGCGACTCGGGAGGCGTGAGGAACACCATATATTTT. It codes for CASDSGGVRNTIYF. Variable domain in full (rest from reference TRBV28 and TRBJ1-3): DVKVTQSSRYLVKRTGEKVFLECVQDMDHENMFWYRQDPGLGLRLIYFSYDVKMKEKGDIPEGYSVSREKKERFSLILESASTNQTSMYLCASDSGGVRNTIYFGEGSWLTVV.

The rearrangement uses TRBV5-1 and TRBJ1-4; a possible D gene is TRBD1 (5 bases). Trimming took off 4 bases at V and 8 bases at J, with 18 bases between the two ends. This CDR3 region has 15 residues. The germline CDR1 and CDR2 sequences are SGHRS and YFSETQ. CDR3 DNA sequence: TGCGCCAGCAGCCCGACAGCAAGGGGTGACGAAAAACTGTTTTTT. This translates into CASSPTARGDEKLFF.

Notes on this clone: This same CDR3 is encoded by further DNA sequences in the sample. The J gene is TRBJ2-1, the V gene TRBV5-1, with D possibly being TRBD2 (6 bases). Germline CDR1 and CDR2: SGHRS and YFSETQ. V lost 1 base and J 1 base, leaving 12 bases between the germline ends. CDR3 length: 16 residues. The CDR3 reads CASSLFPGLSYNEQFF. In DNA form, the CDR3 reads TGCGCCAGCAGCTTGTTCCCGGGACTGTCCTACAATGAGCAGTTCTTC.

CDR3 sequence: CASSLLQGAAKNIQYF. The CDR3 nucleotides read TGTGCCAGTAGTTTGCTTCAGGGGGCAGCCAAAAACATTCAGTACTTC. The rearrangement joins TRBV19 to TRBJ2-4; 8 positions match TRBD1. V trimming: 5 bases; J trimming: 0 bases; junction bases outside the gene matches: 6. The CDR3 is 16 amino acids. The V gene's germline CDR1 is LNHDA and CDR2 SQIVND (reference sequence).

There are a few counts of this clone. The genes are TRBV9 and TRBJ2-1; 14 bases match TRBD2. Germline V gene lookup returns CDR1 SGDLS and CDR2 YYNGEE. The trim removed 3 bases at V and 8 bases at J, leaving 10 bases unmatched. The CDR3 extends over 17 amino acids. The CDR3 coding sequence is TGTGCCAGCAGCGCACCGGGACTAGCGGGAGCTAAGGATGAGCAGTTCTTC. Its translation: CASSAPGLAGAKDEQFF.

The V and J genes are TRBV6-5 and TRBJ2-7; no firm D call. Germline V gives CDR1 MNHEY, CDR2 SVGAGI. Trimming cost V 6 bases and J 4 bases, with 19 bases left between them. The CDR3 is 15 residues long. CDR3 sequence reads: CASSATGSNRYEQYF. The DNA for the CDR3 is TGTGCCAGCAGCGCAACCGGGTCCAACCGATACGAGCAGTACTTC.

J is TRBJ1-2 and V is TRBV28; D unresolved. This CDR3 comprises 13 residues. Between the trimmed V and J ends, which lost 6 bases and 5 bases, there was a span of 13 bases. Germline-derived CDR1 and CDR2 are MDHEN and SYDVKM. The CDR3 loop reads CASSLPGIYGYTF. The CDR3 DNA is TGTGCCAGCAGCCTCCCGGGGATTTATGGCTACACCTTC.

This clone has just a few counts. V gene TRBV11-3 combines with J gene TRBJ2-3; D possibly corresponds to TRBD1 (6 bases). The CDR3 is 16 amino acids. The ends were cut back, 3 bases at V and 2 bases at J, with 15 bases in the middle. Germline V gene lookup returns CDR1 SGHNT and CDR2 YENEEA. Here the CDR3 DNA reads TGTGCCAGCAGCTTGGGGTTATCAGGGGCCACAGATACGCAGTATTTT. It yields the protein CASSLGLSGATDTQYF.

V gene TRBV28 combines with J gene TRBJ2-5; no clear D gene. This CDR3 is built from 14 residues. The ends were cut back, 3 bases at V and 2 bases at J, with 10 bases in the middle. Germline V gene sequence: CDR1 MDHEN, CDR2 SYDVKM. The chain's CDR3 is CASSFLGIQETQYF. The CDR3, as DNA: TGTGCCAGCAGTTTCCTAGGAATTCAAGAGACCCAGTACTTC.

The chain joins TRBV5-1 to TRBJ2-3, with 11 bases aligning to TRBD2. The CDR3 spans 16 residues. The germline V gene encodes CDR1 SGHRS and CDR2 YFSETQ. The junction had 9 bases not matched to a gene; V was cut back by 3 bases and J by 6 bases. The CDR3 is CASSSSLAGGMDTQYF. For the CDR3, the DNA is TGCGCCAGCAGCTCCTCTCTAGCGGGAGGTATGGATACGCAGTATTTT.

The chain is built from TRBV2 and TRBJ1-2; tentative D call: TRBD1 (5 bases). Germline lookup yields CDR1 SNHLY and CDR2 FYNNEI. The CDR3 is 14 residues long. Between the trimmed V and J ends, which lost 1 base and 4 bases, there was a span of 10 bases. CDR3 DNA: TGTGCCAGCAGTGAAGGGCAGGGCCCCTATGGCTACACCTTC. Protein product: CASSEGQGPYGYTF.

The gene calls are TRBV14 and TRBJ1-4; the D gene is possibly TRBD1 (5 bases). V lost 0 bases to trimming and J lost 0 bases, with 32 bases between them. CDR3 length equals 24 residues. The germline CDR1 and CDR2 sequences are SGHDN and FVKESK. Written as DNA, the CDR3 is TGTGCCAGCAGCCAAGATCCGTCGGGGGACCGCTACCCATGGAGCCCCACAACTAATGAAAAACTGTTTTTT. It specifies CASSQDPSGDRYPWSPTTNEKLFF.

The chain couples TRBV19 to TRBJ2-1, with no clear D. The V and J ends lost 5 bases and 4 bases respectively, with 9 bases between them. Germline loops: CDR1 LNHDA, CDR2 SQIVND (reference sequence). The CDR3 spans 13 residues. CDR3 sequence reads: CASSSTQYNEQFF. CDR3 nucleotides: TGTGCCAGTAGTTCGACACAGTACAATGAGCAGTTCTTC. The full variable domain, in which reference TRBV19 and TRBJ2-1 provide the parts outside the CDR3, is DGGITQSPKYLFRKEGQNVTLSCEQNLNHDAMYWYRQDPGQGLRLIYYSQIVNDFQKGDIAEGYSVSREKKESFPLTVTSAQKNPTAFYLCASSSTQYNEQFFGPGTRLTVL.

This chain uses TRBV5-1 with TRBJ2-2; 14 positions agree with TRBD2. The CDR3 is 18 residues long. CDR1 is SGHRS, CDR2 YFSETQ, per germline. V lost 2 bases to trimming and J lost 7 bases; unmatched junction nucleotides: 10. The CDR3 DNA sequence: TGCGCCAGCAGCTTCGGGACTAGCGGGAGTAGGGTGTTCGGGGAGCTGTTTTTT. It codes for CASSFGTSGSRVFGELFF.

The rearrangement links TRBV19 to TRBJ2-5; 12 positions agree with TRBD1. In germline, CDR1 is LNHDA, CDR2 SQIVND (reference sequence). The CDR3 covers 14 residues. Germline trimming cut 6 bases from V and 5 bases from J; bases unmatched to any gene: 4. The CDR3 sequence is CASSGTGGVETQYF. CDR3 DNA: TGTGCCAGTAGCGGGACAGGGGGCGTGGAGACCCAGTACTTC.

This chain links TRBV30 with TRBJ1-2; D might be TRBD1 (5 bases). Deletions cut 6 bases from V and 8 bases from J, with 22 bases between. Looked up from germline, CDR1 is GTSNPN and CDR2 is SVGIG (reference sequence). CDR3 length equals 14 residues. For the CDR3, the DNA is TGTGCCTGTTACCAAGCCGGGGGAATCGGCGGCTACACCTTC. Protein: CACYQAGGIGGYTF.

This CDR3 reads CASSRENSYEQYF. The CDR3 region has the DNA TGTGCCAGCAGTAGGGAGAACTCCTACGAGCAGTACTTC. The V and J genes are TRBV6-1 and TRBJ2-7; D may be TRBD2 (5 bases). CDR1 MNHNS and CDR2 SASEGT come from the germline V gene. This CDR3 comprises 13 residues. V was clipped by 5 bases and J by 0 bases, with 8 bases between them.

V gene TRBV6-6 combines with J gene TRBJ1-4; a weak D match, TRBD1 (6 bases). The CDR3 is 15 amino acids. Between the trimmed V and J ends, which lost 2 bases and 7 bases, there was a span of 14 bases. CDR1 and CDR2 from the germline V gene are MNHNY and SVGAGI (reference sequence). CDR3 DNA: TGTGCCAGCAGTTACGAGGGGGGGCAGGGTGAAAAACTGTTTTTT. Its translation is CASSYEGGQGEKLFF.

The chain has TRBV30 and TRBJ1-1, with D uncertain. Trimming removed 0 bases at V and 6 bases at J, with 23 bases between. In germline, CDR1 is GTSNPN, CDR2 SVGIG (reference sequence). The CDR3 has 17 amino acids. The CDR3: CAWSVPLQTLLRAEAFF. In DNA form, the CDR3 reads TGTGCCTGGAGTGTACCCTTGCAGACCTTATTGAGGGCTGAAGCTTTCTTT.